The 18 T cell receptor beta chains in this list originate from one sample, sequenced in a study of T cell repertoires in aging, cancer and after chemotherapy. Amplification of TCR beta used genomic DNA extracted from peripheral blood. A mixed TRB-A/B primer pool amplified rearranged TRB by multiplex touch-down PCR. A single record per CDR3 protein comes from TCRdb applying MiXCR to the multiplex PCR reads. The repertoire holds about 10,000 distinct CDR3 sequences, with 20% to 30% as singletons. Input material: blood. The receptor set was obtained from a human donor with a blood cancer. The donor label of this sample is uncertain.

This clonotype is medium-sized within its sample. The chain uses TRBV6-5 and TRBJ1-6; D is unresolved. The V gene's germline CDR1 is MNHEY and CDR2 SVGAGI. CDR3 length: 15 amino acids. V lost 8 bases to trimming and J lost 4 bases, with 15 bases between them. The CDR3 sequence is CASRAPGKYNSPLHF. The CDR3 DNA sequence: TGTGCCAGCCGCGCACCCGGAAAATATAATTCACCCCTCCACTTT.

By share, this clonotype ranks as medium-sized (0.01 to 0.1%). The V call is TRBV29-1, the J call TRBJ2-5, with D unclear. The CDR3 loop spans 11 amino acids. CDR1 is SQVTM, CDR2 ANQGSEA, per germline. V lost 7 bases, J lost 5 bases, and 11 bases lay in between. CDR3 bases: TGCAGCGCGCATCTCCTTGAGACCCAGTACTTC. This sequence encodes CSAHLLETQYF.

This rearrangement joins TRBV7-9 to TRBJ1-1; D remains unclear. CDR3 length: 14 amino acids. Germline CDR1 SEHNR, CDR2 FQNEAQ (reference sequence). V shed 8 bases and J shed 2 bases, with 15 bases lying between them. The CDR3 sequence is CASAAPRRNTEAFF. Here the CDR3 DNA reads TGTGCCAGCGCAGCCCCTAGACGTAACACTGAAGCTTTCTTT. Drawing the rest from reference TRBV7-9 and TRBJ1-1, the complete variable domain is DTGVSQNPRHKITKRGQNVTFRCDPISEHNRLYWYRQTLGQGPEFLTYFQNEAQLEKSRLLSDRFSAERPKGSFSTLEIQRTEQGDSAMYLCASAAPRRNTEAFFGQGTRLTVV.

This clonotype was detected only a few times. The chain combines TRBV6-6 with TRBJ2-3; D remains unclear. The CDR3 has 13 residues. Germline V lookup: CDR1 MNHNY, CDR2 SVGAGI (reference sequence). The V end lost 6 bases, the J end lost 3 bases, and 10 bases lay between the germline ends. In DNA form, the CDR3 reads TGTGCCAGCAGACCTGGACGGACAGATACGCAGTATTTT. Translation gives CASRPGRTDTQYF.

This clonotype appeared a single time. The chain has TRBV7-9 and TRBJ2-4, with TRBD2 matching over 9 bases. CDR1 is SEHNR and CDR2 is FQNEAQ in the germline V gene (reference sequence). The CDR3 contains 16 residues. V lost 5 bases and J lost 5; bases outside the gene matches: 10. The CDR3 DNA reads as TGTGCCAGCAGCCCTGCGGGGGGGCTAGCGGAAAACATTCAGTACTTC. Translation gives CASSPAGGLAENIQYF.

This clonotype qualifies as medium-sized (0.01 to 0.1%). This chain connects TRBV30 to TRBJ2-5; TRBD2 matches 8 bases. CDR1 is GTSNPN and CDR2 is SVGIG in the germline V gene (reference sequence). Losses at the gene ends were 3 bases for V and 5 bases for J; bases not matched to a gene: 2. This CDR3 has 12 residues. The DNA for the CDR3 is TGTGCCTGGAGCAGCGGGAGTGAGACCCAGTACTTC. It encodes CAWSSGSETQYF.

By its share, this clonotype is medium-sized (0.01 to 0.1%). The chain couples TRBV5-4 to TRBJ2-5; D possibly corresponds to TRBD2 (6 bases). From germline, CDR1 is SGHNT and CDR2 YYREEE (reference sequence). CDR3 length equals 14 residues. Trimming took off 4 bases at V and 2 bases at J, with 12 bases between the two ends. As DNA, the CDR3 is TGTGCCAGCAGCCCTATAGCGGAACAAGAGACCCAGTACTTC. It encodes CASSPIAEQETQYF. The whole variable domain, remainder taken from reference TRBV5-4 and TRBJ2-5, is ETGVTQSPTHLIKTRGQQVTLRCSSQSGHNTVSWYQQALGQGPQFIFQYYREEENGRGNFPPRFSGLQFPNYSSELNVNALELDDSALYLCASSPIAEQETQYFGPGTRLLVL.

This clonotype appeared a few times. V is TRBV6-6 and J is TRBJ2-6; no firm D call. Germline V lookup: CDR1 MNHNY, CDR2 SVGAGI (reference sequence). The V gene lost 6 bases and the J gene lost 0 bases, with 15 bases spanning the gap. The CDR3 is made up of 17 amino acids. The CDR3, as DNA: TGTGCCAGCAGCTGGCCAGGTTCGGCCTCTGGGGCCAACGTCCTGACTTTC. Translated, it gives CASSWPGSASGANVLTF.

By frequency in the sample, this clonotype is medium-sized (0.01 to 0.1%). The chain couples TRBV19 to TRBJ1-5; perhaps TRBD1 as D (6 bases). The length of the CDR3 is 15 residues. V shed 4 bases and J shed 1 base, with 11 bases lying between them. The germline gives CDR1 LNHDA, CDR2 SQIVND (reference sequence). This CDR3 is CASSTKGQSNQPQHF. The DNA of the CDR3 is TGTGCCAGTAGTACCAAGGGACAAAGCAATCAGCCCCAGCATTTT.

The chain combines TRBV7-9 with TRBJ2-5; D unclear. Germline V gives CDR1 SEHNR, CDR2 FQNEAQ (reference sequence). The length of the CDR3 is 12 residues. V was clipped by 1 base and J by 4 bases, with 4 bases between them. The CDR3 nucleotides are TGTGCCAGCAGCTTAGACGGAGAGACCCAGTACTTC. Translating gives CASSLDGETQYF.

The V gene is TRBV20-1, the J gene TRBJ1-2; 7 bases map to TRBD1. The CDR3 consists of 13 residues. Trimming took 0 bases from V and 9 from J; bases not matched to a gene: 7. CDR1 and CDR2 from the germline V gene are DFQATT and SNEGSKA (reference sequence). CDR3 sequence (DNA): TGCAGTGCTAGAGATCTGACAGGGAGGAGCTACACCTTC. Protein: CSARDLTGRSYTF.

This clonotype was recorded a few times. The gene calls are TRBV5-1 and TRBJ2-3; TRBD2 aligns across 7 bases. This CDR3 has 16 amino acids. The trim removed 0 bases at V and 2 bases at J, leaving 6 bases unmatched. Germline V gene data show CDR1 as SGHRS and CDR2 as YFSETQ. CDR3 amino acids: CASSLDVSGSTDTQYF. The CDR3 coding sequence is TGCGCCAGCAGCTTGGATGTTAGCGGGTCCACAGATACGCAGTATTTT.

This clonotype is medium-sized. V usage is TRBV19 and J usage is TRBJ1-1, with D unresolved. V was pared by 7 bases and J by 0 bases, with 3 bases between. Germline assignment: CDR1 LNHDA and CDR2 SQIVND (reference sequence). This CDR3 comprises 11 residues. In DNA form, the CDR3 reads TGTGCCAGTATTGTGAACACTGAAGCTTTCTTT. Translation: CASIVNTEAFF.

This clonotype is judged medium-sized (0.01 to 0.1%). The chain couples TRBV30 to TRBJ2-3; D perhaps matches TRBD2 (5 bases). The CDR3 consists of 14 residues. Germline lookup yields CDR1 GTSNPN and CDR2 SVGIG (reference sequence). V was clipped by 4 bases and J by 6 bases, with 17 bases between them. CDR3 DNA sequence: TGTGCCTGGAACGCACAAGGGCCGGGGGATACGCAGTATTTT. This gives the protein CAWNAQGPGDTQYF.

V gene TRBV11-1 combines with J gene TRBJ1-4; no clear D. Trimming shortened V by 1 base and J by 0 bases, and 12 bases separated the two germline ends. The CDR3 spans 17 residues. Germline CDR1 reads SGHAT; CDR2 reads FQDESV (reference sequence). DNA for the CDR3: TGTGCCAGCAGCTTAGAAACAGCCCTTGCAACTAATGAAAAACTGTTTTTT. Translated, it gives CASSLETALATNEKLFF.

This clonotype was picked up many times. This chain connects TRBV6-5 to TRBJ2-7, with D possibly matching TRBD1 (5 bases). The V and J ends lost 5 bases and 6 bases respectively, with 11 bases between them. The CDR3 runs to 12 residues. Germline CDR1 MNHEY, CDR2 SVGAGI. In DNA, the CDR3 is TGTGCCAGCAGTCAGGGTACCGGCGAGCAGTACTTC. Protein product: CASSQGTGEQYF.

This clonotype is medium-sized (0.01 to 0.1%) by share. The genes are TRBV10-3 and TRBJ2-2, with D unresolved. The CDR3 is 12 amino acids. Germline V gene lookup returns CDR1 ENHRY and CDR2 SYGVKD. V lost 0 bases and J 6 bases, leaving 2 bases between the germline ends. CDR3 amino acids: CAISESSGELFF. The DNA of the CDR3 is TGTGCCATCAGTGAGTCGTCCGGGGAGCTGTTTTTT.

This clonotype was picked up a small number of times. The J gene is TRBJ1-3, the V gene TRBV5-5, with D tentatively TRBD1 (6 bases). The CDR3 is 16 amino acids. With 2 bases removed from V and 4 bases from J, the gap between germline ends came to 16 bases. In germline, CDR1 is SGHKS, CDR2 YYEKEE (reference sequence). For the CDR3, the DNA is TGTGCCAGCAGCTTCATGGGGGGCGCTTCCGGAAACACCATATATTTT. It codes for CASSFMGGASGNTIYF.